This TCR beta chain derives from a study of T-cell reconstitution after alpha-beta-depleted transplantation in children. Study findings and constraints: Some patients showed high day-60 TCRbeta diversity, which derived from surviving recipient T cells and thymic progenitors.

V lost 3 bases and J 0 bases, leaving 16 bases between the germline ends. The CDR3 runs to 16 residues. Per the germline V gene, CDR1 is DFQATT and CDR2 is SNEGSKA (reference sequence). Details on this clonotype: Its antigen is unknown.

Unique molecular identifiers featured in how the TCRbeta library was prepared. One entry per CDR3 protein results from TCRdb running MiXCR on the PCR reads. The table includes a few hundred thousand distinct CDR3 sequences, 10% to 15% detected once. The clonotype was recovered from a male patient under 18 who had a stem cell transplant for acute myeloid leukemia, so the T cells may come from the graft donor. The V gene is TRBV20-1, the J gene TRBJ2-3; D may be TRBD2 (6 bases). The sample in question was PBMCs, mostly from graft donor cells, obtained 360 days after TCRalphabeta/CD19-depleted stem cell transplant. The CDR3 sequence: CSASPAPGTSTDTQYF. CDR3 in DNA: TGCAGTGCTAGTCCCGCCCCCGGGACTAGCACAGATACGCAGTATTTT.